The rows below give T cell receptor beta chains drawn from one sample of a study of blood T cell repertoires in COVID-19. Assay used: immunoSEQ multiplex PCR; TCRdb lists only in-frame clones, some missing. The table shows about 220,000 clones, with approximately 83% occurring only once. The source material was PBMCs or T cells enriched from blood (not recorded which). All receptors come from a woman in her sixties who had recovered from COVID-19. Both conserved end residues are part of each CDR3. D genes are given only for firm matches. Size is omitted from some rows. Given values are once, few, many or a class for expanded clones.

j_call | d_call | v_call | clone_size | cdr3_nt | cdr3_aa
TRBJ2-3 | - | TRBV30 | - | TGTGCCTGGAGTGTGTCCGGCACAGATACGCAGTATTTT | CAWSVSGTDTQYF
TRBJ1-2 | - | TRBV7-8 | - | TGTGCCAGCAGCTTAAATGCGGGGGCGCGTTATGGCTACACCTTC | CASSLNAGARYGYTF
TRBJ1-2 | - | TRBV13 | - | TGTGCCAGCAGCCAGAAAAGGTCCGGCGGCTATGGCTACACCTTC | CASSQKRSGGYGYTF
TRBJ2-7 | TRBD1 | TRBV19 | - | TGTGCCAGTACGGGACAGTCCCCTTGGGAGCAGTACTTC | CASTGQSPWEQYF
TRBJ2-5 | TRBD2 | TRBV5-1 | - | TGCGCCAGCAGCTTGGAGGGGAGCGGGAGGCCGTGGGAGACCCAGTACTTC | CASSLEGSGRPWETQYF
TRBJ2-3 | - | TRBV5-5 | - | TGTGCCAGCAGCCCAGTAAGAACGGGGACAGATACGCAGTATTTT | CASSPVRTGTDTQYF
TRBJ1-4 | - | TRBV15 | - | TGTGCCACGGGAACCGACAGATTTAATGAAAAACTGTTTTTT | CATGTDRFNEKLFF
TRBJ2-5 | TRBD1 | TRBV5-4 | - | TGTGCCAGCAGCTTGGGGGCGCGGACAGGGGGAGAGACCCAGTACTTC | CASSLGARTGGETQYF
TRBJ1-2 | - | TRBV5-1 | - | TGCGCCAGCAGCTCGTCGGTGGACTATGGCTACACCTTC | CASSSSVDYGYTF
TRBJ1-2 | TRBD1 | TRBV5-4 | few | TGTGCCAGCAGCGGTGGACAGGGAAGCTTCTATGGCTACACCTTC | CASSGGQGSFYGYTF
TRBJ2-3 | TRBD2 | TRBV4-3 | - | TGCGCCAGCAGCCAAGATCCAGCGGGGGGAATCACAGATACGCAGTATTTT | CASSQDPAGGITDTQYF
TRBJ2-3 | TRBD2 | TRBV13 | - | TGTGCCAGCAGCCAAAAGCGGGGGGGCCCTGCAGATACGCAGTATTTT | CASSQKRGGPADTQYF
TRBJ2-1 | - | TRBV27 | - | TGTGCCAGCAGTCAGACCGGGACTTCCATCGGGCAGTTCTTC | CASSQTGTSIGQFF
TRBJ1-1 | TRBD1 | TRBV10-3 | - | TGTGCCATCAGTAGAACGACCGGGACAGGCCTAATGAACACTGAAGCTTTCTTT | CAISRTTGTGLMNTEAFF
TRBJ1-2 | - | TRBV4-1 | - | TGCGCCAGCAGCCAAGATAGCTATGGCTACACCTTC | CASSQDSYGYTF
TRBJ2-2 | - | TRBV1 | - | TGCACCAGCAGCCAAGATGGGGCGGGAGTTGGGGTCGGGGAGCTGTTTTTT | CTSSQDGAGVGVGELFF
TRBJ2-5 | TRBD2 | TRBV3-1/TRBV3-2 | - | TGTGCCAGCAGCCAAGATATGGGAGGGAGTCAGACCCAGTACTTC | CASSQDMGGSQTQYF
TRBJ2-7 | TRBD1 | TRBV9 | many | TGTGCCAGCAGCGAGGGGACAGGGGGGTATGAAGGAGACGAGCAGTACTTC | CASSEGTGGYEGDEQYF
TRBJ1-4 | - | TRBV7-2 | few | TGTGCCAGCAGCTTAGGGCAGGGCCTCAATGAAAAACTGTTTTTT | CASSLGQGLNEKLFF
TRBJ2-1 | TRBD2 | TRBV25-1 | - | TGTGCCAGCAGTGCGGGACTAGCGGGAGTCATCGATGAGCAGTTCTTC | CASSAGLAGVIDEQFF
TRBJ1-1 | - | TRBV27 | - | TGTGCCAGCGGACAGAGACAGAACACTGAAGCTTTCTTT | CASGQRQNTEAFF
TRBJ1-2 | - | TRBV5-1 | - | TGCGCCAGCAGCTCCACCATTAGTCTAGACAGAAACAATAACTATGGCTACACCTTC | CASSSTISLDRNNNYGYTF
TRBJ2-2 | - | TRBV10-3 | - | TGTGCCATCAGTGAAGGGGACACCGGGGAGCTGTTTTTT | CAISEGDTGELFF
TRBJ1-3 | - | TRBV5-4 | - | TGTGCCAGCAGCAGCAGGGTTGGAAACACCATATATTTT | CASSSRVGNTIYF
TRBJ1-4 | TRBD1 | TRBV2 | - | TGTGCCAGCGCCTGGGGGACAGGGAGAGGTGAAAAACTGTTTTTT | CASAWGTGRGEKLFF
TRBJ2-1 | - | TRBV7-9 | - | TGTGCCAGCAGCCCCGTATGGGAGCGGACCCCCTACAATGAGCAGTTCTTC | CASSPVWERTPYNEQFF
TRBJ2-7 | - | TRBV6-1 | - | TGTGCCAGCAGTGAAGTTCTAGCCGGCGAGCAGTACTTC | CASSEVLAGEQYF
TRBJ2-7 | - | TRBV4-2 | - | TGTGCCAGCAGCCAAGAGACTGCCTACGAGCAGTACTTC | CASSQETAYEQYF
TRBJ2-3 | TRBD2 | TRBV19 | - | TGTGCCAGTAGTTTTAGCGGGAGAGCGTCGGAAGATACGCAGTATTTT | CASSFSGRASEDTQYF
TRBJ1-2 | TRBD1 | TRBV19 | - | TGTGCCACGAAGGGACAGGGGACCTACTATGGCTACACCTTC | CATKGQGTYYGYTF
TRBJ2-7 | - | TRBV23-1 | - | TGCGCCAGCAGCCGTTCCGTTCCACAGGGCGATTACGAGCAGTACTTC | CASSRSVPQGDYEQYF
TRBJ2-5 | - | TRBV5-1 | - | TGCGCCAGCAGCTTCTCGACTTCGAGTGAGACCCAGTACTTC | CASSFSTSSETQYF
TRBJ2-1 | TRBD2 | TRBV5-1 | once | TGCGCCAGCAGCTTGAGAGCGGGAGGGGGTGATGAGCAGTTCTTC | CASSLRAGGGDEQFF
TRBJ2-1 | TRBD2 | TRBV5-1 | - | TGCGCCAGCAGCTCTACTCTAGCGGGGGGGCGAAATGAGCAGTTCTTC | CASSSTLAGGRNEQFF
TRBJ2-5 | TRBD2 | TRBV5-6 | - | TGTGCCAGCAGCTTCTGGAGCGGGGGCTCAGAGACCCAGTACTTC | CASSFWSGGSETQYF
TRBJ1-2 | - | TRBV4-3 | - | TGCGCCAGCAGCCAAGATCTGACTGGAAGCTCCCTAATGATGGGCTACACCTTC | CASSQDLTGSSLMMGYTF
TRBJ1-1 | TRBD1 | TRBV27 | few | TGTGCCAGCAGTTTATCCCGACAGGGTGAAGCTTTCTTT | CASSLSRQGEAFF
TRBJ1-5 | TRBD1 | TRBV2 | once | TGTGCCAGCAGTGACTTGGACAGGGCTAGCAATCAGCCCCAGCATTTT | CASSDLDRASNQPQHF
TRBJ1-2 | - | TRBV3-1/TRBV3-2 | - | TGTGCCAGCAGCCAAGAGGAAGTTCGGAGGAGGGGAGGACCTAGCTATGGCTACACCTTC | CASSQEEVRRRGGPSYGYTF
TRBJ2-7 | TRBD1 | TRBV2 | once | TGTGCCAGCAGTGAATTCGGACAGGGAGACTACGAGCAGTACTTC | CASSEFGQGDYEQYF
TRBJ1-2 | TRBD1 | TRBV5-6 | - | TGTGCCAGCAGCTTGGTAGCAGGACAGGGGAACGGCTACACCTTC | CASSLVAGQGNGYTF
TRBJ1-1 | - | TRBV7-3 | - | TGTGCCAGCAGCTTACTCCCCGGACAGATTGACACTGAAGCTTTCTTT | CASSLLPGQIDTEAFF
TRBJ2-1 | - | TRBV5-1 | few | TGCGCCAGCAGCTTGGACAGCTCCTACAATGAGCAGTTCTTC | CASSLDSSYNEQFF
TRBJ1-4 | - | TRBV3-1/TRBV3-2 | - | TGTGCCAGCGGTGTACAGGGTCGGGAAAAACTGTTTTTT | CASGVQGREKLFF
TRBJ1-1 | TRBD1 | TRBV5-1 | - | TGCGCCAGCAGCCCATGGACAGGGATGGGGAAGGACACTGAAGCTTTCTTT | CASSPWTGMGKDTEAFF
TRBJ1-1 | TRBD1 | TRBV5-1 | - | TGCGCCAGCAGCCAAACAAAGACAGGGGGAGGGAACACTGAAGCTTTCTTT | CASSQTKTGGGNTEAFF
TRBJ1-3 | - | TRBV7-9 | - | TGTGCCAGCAGCTTGTTTACAAGCTCTGGAAACACCATATATTTT | CASSLFTSSGNTIYF
TRBJ2-1 | - | TRBV5-1 | - | TGCGCCAGCAGCACAGACAGCTACAATGAGCAGTTCTTC | CASSTDSYNEQFF
TRBJ2-5 | TRBD1 | TRBV6-5 | few | TGTGCCAGCAGTCGGGACAGAGAAGAGACCCAGTACTTC | CASSRDREETQYF
TRBJ1-6 | TRBD1 | TRBV10-3 | once | TGTGCCATCAGTGCCGGGACAGGGGGCGATGGATCACCCCTCCACTTT | CAISAGTGGDGSPLHF
TRBJ1-3 | - | TRBV7-9 | few | TGTGCCAGCAGCTTAGGCCTACGCTCTGGAAACACCATATATTTT | CASSLGLRSGNTIYF
TRBJ1-1 | - | TRBV7-6 | few | TGTGCCAGCAGCTTAGGGGGGGGAGGAGAAACTGAAGCTTTCTTT | CASSLGGGGETEAFF
TRBJ1-1 | - | TRBV5-4 | - | TGTGCCAGCAGCTCCAGGTCAGGGAACACTGAAGCTTTCTTT | CASSSRSGNTEAFF
TRBJ2-2 | - | TRBV3-1/TRBV3-2 | - | TGTGCCAGCAGCCAAGATCGTTACTCAAACACCGGGGAGCTGTTTTTT | CASSQDRYSNTGELFF
TRBJ1-5 | TRBD1 | TRBV7-9 | - | TGTGCCAGCAGCTTAGGGGACAGATTTGATCGGCCCCAGCATTTT | CASSLGDRFDRPQHF
TRBJ2-1 | - | TRBV5-1 | few | TGCGCCAGCAGCTTGGTAGCGGACCTATACAATGAGCAGTTCTTC | CASSLVADLYNEQFF
TRBJ1-1 | - | TRBV7-2 | - | TGTGCCAGCAGCTTACTGCCGGGGAACACTGAAGCTTTCTTT | CASSLLPGNTEAFF
TRBJ2-1 | TRBD1 | TRBV11-2 | - | TGTGCCAGCAGCTCGGGACAGGGGATTTACAATGAGCAGTTCTTC | CASSSGQGIYNEQFF
TRBJ2-1 | - | TRBV9 | - | TGTGCCAGCAGCGTCCGACAGGGTGGGGGGAATGAGCAGTTCTTC | CASSVRQGGGNEQFF
TRBJ2-1 | TRBD2 | TRBV27 | - | TGTGCCAGCAGCCTTAGCGGGAGTTGGAACAATGAGCAGTTCTTC | CASSLSGSWNNEQFF